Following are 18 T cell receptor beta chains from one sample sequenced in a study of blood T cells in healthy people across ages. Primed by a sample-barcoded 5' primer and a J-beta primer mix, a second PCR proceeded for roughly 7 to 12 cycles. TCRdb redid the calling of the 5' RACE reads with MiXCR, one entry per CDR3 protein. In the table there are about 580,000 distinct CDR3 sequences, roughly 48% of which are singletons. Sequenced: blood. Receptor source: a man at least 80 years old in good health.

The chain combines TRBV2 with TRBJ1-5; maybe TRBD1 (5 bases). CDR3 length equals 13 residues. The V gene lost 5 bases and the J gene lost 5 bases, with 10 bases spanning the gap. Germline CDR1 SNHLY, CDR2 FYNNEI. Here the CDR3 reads CASSTGLHQPQHF. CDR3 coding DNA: TGTGCCAGCAGTACAGGACTGCATCAGCCCCAGCATTTT.

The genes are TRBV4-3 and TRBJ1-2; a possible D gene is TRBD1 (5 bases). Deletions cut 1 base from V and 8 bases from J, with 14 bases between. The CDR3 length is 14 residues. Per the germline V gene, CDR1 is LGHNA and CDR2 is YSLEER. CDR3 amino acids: CASSQVAGTGGYTF. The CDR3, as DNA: TGCGCCAGCAGCCAAGTAGCAGGGACGGGGGGCTACACCTTC.

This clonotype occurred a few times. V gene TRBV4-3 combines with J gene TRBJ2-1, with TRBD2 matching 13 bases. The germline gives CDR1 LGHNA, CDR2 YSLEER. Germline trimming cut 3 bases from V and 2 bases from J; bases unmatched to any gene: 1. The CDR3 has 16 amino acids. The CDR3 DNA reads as TGCGCCAGCAGCCAGGGACTAGCGGGGACCTACAATGAGCAGTTCTTC. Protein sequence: CASSQGLAGTYNEQFF.

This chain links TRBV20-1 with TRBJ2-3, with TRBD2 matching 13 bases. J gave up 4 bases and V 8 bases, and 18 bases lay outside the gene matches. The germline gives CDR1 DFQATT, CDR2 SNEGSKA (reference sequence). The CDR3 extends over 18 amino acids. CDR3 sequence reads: CSPLSRLAGGITADTQYF. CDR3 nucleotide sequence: TGCAGTCCTCTATCTCGACTAGCGGGAGGCATCACGGCAGATACGCAGTATTTT.

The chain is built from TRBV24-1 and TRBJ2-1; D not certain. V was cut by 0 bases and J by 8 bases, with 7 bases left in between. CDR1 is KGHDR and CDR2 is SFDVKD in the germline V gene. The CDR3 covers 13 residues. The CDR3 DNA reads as TGTGCCACCAGTGATTTGCAGCAGGATGAGCAGTTCTTC. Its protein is CATSDLQQDEQFF.

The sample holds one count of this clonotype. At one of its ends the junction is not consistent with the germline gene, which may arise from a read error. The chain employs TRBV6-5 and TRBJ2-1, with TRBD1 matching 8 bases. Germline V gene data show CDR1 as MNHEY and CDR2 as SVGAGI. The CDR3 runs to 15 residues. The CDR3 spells CAGRTDRGPQETQFF. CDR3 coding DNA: TGTGCCGGCAGAACCGACAGGGGACCTCAAGAGACCCAGTTCTTC.

DNA for the CDR3: TGCGCCAGCAGCTTGACCGGGACCGGCCCGAACAATGAGCAGTTCTTC. It yields the protein CASSLTGTGPNNEQFF. The J gene is TRBJ2-1, the V gene TRBV5-1, with D possibly being TRBD1 or TRBD2 (5 bases each). Germline V lookup: CDR1 SGHRS, CDR2 YFSETQ. V lost 1 base and J 5 bases, leaving 16 bases between the germline ends. The CDR3 contains 16 residues.

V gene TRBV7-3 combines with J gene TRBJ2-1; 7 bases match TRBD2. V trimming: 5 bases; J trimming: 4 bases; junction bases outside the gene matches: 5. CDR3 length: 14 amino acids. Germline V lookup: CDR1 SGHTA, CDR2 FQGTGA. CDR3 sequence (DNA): TGTGCCAGCAGCGGAGCGGGAATGTACAATGAGCAGTTCTTC. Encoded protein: CASSGAGMYNEQFF.

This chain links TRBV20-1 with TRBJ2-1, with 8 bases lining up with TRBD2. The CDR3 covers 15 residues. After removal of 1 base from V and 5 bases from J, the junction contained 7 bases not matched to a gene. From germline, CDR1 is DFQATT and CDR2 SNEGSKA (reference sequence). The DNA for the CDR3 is TGCAGTGCTAGAGGAAGGACTAGCAGACACAATGAGCAGTTCTTC. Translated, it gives CSARGRTSRHNEQFF.

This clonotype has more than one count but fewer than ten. CDR3 region: CASSLAGTVRETQYF. Written as DNA, the CDR3 is TGCGCCAGCAGCTTGGCCGGGACCGTCAGGGAGACCCAGTACTTC. The chain employs TRBV5-1 and TRBJ2-5, with D tentatively TRBD1 or TRBD2 (5 bases each). Germline V gives CDR1 SGHRS, CDR2 YFSETQ. Trimming removed 0 bases from V and 5 bases from J, with 14 bases in between. This CDR3 is built from 15 residues. Supplemented by reference TRBV5-1 and TRBJ2-5, the full variable domain reads KAGVTQTPRYLIKTRGQQVTLSCSPISGHRSVSWYQQTPGQGLQFLFEYFSETQRNKGNFPGRFSGRQFSNSRSEMNVSTLELGDSALYLCASSLAGTVRETQYFGPGTRLLVL.

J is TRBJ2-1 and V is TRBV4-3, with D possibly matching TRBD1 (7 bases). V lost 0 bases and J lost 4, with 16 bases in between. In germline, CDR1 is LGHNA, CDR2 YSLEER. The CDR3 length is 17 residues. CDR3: CASSQDKEGALYNEQFF. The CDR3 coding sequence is TGCGCCAGCAGCCAAGATAAGGAGGGGGCCCTTTACAATGAGCAGTTCTTC.

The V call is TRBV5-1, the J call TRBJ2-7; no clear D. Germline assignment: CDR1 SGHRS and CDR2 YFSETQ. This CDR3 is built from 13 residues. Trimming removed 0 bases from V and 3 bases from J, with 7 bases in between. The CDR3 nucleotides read TGCGCCAGCAGCTTGGGACTGATCTACGAGCAGTACTTC. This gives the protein CASSLGLIYEQYF.

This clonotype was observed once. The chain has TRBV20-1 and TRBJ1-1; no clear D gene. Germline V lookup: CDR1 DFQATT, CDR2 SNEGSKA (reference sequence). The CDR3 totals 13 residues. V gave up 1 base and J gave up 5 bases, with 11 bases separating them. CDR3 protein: CSARVRSDTEAFF. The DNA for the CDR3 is TGCAGTGCTAGAGTCCGGAGTGATACTGAAGCTTTCTTT.

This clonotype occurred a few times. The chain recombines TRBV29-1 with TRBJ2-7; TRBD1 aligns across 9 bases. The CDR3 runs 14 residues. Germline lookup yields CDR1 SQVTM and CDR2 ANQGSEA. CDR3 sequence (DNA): TGCAACGCCGCCGGGACAGGGATCTCCTACGAGCAGTACTTC. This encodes CNAAGTGISYEQYF.

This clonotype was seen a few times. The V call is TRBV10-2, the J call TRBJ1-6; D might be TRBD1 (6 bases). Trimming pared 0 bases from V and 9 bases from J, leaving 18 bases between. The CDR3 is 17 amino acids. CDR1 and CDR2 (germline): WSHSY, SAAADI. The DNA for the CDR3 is TGCGCCAGCAGTGAGTCCGGGTACACAGGGAGGGGTTCACCCCTCCACTTT. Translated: CASSESGYTGRGSPLHF.

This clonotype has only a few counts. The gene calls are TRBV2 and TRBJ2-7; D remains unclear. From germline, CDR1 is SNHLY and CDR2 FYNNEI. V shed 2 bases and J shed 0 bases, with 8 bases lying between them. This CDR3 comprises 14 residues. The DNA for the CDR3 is TGTGCCAGCAGTGAACTCCCGAGCTCCTACGAGCAGTACTTC. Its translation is CASSELPSSYEQYF. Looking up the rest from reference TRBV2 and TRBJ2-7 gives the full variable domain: EPEVTQTPSHQVTQMGQEVILRCVPISNHLYFYWYRQILGQKVEFLVSFYNNEISEKSEIFDDQFSVERPDGSNFTLKIRSTKLEDSAMYFCASSELPSSYEQYFGPGTRLTVT.

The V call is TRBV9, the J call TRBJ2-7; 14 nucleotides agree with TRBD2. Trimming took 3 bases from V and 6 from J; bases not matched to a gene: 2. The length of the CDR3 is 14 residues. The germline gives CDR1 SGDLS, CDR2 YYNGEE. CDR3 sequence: CASSEGLAGVEQYF. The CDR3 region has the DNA TGTGCCAGCAGCGAGGGACTAGCGGGAGTCGAGCAGTACTTC.

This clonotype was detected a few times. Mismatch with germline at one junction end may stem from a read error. CDR3 sequence: CASSLDPVRTGYAYTF. CDR3 bases: TGTGCCAGCAGCTTAGATCCCGTGAGGACAGGGTATGCCTACACCTTC. The rearrangement joins TRBV7-2 to TRBJ1-2; 8 positions agree with TRBD1. The CDR3 has 16 amino acids. CDR1 SGHTA and CDR2 FQGNSA come from the germline V gene.